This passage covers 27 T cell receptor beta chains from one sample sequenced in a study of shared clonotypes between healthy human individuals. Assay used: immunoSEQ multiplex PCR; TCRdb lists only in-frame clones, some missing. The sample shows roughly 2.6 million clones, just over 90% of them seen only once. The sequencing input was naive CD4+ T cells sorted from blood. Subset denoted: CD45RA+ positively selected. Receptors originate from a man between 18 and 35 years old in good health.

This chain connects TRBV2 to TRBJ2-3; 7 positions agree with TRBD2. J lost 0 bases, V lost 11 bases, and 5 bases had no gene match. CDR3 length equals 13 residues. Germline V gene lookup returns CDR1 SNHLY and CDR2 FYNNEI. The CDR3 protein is CASQRESTDTQYF. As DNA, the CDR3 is TGTGCCTCCCAGCGGGAAAGCACAGATACGCAGTATTTT.

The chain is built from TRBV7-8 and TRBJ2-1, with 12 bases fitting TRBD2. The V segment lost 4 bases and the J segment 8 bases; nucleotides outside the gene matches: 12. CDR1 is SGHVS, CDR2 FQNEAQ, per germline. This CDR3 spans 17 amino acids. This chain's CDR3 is CASSSWASGGALDEQFF. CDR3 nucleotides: TGTGCCAGCAGCTCCTGGGCTAGCGGGGGGGCCTTGGATGAGCAGTTCTTC.

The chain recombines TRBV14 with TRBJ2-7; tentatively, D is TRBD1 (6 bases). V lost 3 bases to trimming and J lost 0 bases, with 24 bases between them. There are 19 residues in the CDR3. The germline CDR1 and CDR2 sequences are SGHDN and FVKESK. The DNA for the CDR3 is TGTGCCAGCAGCCACATGACCGGGACACCTCGCCTAACCTCCTACGAGCAGTACTTC. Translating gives CASSHMTGTPRLTSYEQYF.

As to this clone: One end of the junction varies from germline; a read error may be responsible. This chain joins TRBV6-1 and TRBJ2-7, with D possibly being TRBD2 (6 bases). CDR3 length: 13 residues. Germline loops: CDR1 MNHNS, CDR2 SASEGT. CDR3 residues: CASSEAGGTPLRF. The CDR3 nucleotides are TGTGCCAGCAGTGAAGCGGGGGGAACACCGCTCCGATTC.

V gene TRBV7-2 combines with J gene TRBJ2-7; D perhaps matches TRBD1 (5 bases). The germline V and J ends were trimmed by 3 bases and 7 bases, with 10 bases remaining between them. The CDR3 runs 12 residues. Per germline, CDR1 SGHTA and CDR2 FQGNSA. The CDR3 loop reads CASSLKGWEQYF. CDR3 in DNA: TGTGCCAGCAGCTTGAAGGGGTGGGAGCAGTACTTC.

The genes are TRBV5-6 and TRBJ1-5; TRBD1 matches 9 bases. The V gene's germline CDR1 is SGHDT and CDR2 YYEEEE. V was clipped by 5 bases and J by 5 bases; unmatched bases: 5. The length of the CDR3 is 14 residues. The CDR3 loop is CASSYRGLYQPQHF. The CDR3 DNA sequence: TGTGCCAGCAGTTACAGGGGGCTGTATCAGCCCCAGCATTTT.

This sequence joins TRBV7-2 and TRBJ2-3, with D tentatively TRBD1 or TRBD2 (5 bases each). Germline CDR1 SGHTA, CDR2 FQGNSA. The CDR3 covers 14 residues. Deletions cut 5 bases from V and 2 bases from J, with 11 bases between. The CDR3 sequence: CASSPGSNTDTQYF. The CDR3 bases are TGTGCCAGCAGCCCAGGGAGTAACACAGATACGCAGTATTTT.

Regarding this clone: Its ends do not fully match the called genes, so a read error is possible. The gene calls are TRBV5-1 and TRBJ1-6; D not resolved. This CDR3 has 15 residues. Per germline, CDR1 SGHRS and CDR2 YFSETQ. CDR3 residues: CANSLGVSYNSPLHF. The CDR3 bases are TGCGCCAACAGCTTGGGCGTCTCCTATAATTCACCCCTCCACTTT.

The CDR3 nucleotides read TGTGCCAGCAGTTCTTTAGCGGGGGGACAGCCCCAGCATTTT. Translated, it gives CASSSLAGGQPQHF. The chain is built from TRBV28 and TRBJ1-5; a weak D match, TRBD1 (5 bases). CDR1 MDHEN and CDR2 SYDVKM come from the germline V gene. The CDR3 consists of 14 residues. The germline V and J ends were trimmed by 4 bases and 7 bases, with 14 bases remaining between them.

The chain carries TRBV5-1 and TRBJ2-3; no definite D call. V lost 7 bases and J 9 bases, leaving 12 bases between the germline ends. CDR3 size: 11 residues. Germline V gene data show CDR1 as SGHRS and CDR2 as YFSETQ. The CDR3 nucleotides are TGCGCCAGCGCTAGTTTAGACACGCAGTATTTT. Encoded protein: CASASLDTQYF. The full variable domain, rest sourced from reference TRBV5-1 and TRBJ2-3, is KAGVTQTPRYLIKTRGQQVTLSCSPISGHRSVSWYQQTPGQGLQFLFEYFSETQRNKGNFPGRFSGRQFSNSRSEMNVSTLELGDSALYLCASASLDTQYFGPGTRLTVL.

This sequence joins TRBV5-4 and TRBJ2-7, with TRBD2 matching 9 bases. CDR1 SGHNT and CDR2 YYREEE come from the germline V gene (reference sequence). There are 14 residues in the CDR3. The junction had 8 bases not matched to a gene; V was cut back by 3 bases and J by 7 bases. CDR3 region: CASSSVAGAGEQYF. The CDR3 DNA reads TGTGCCAGCAGCTCCGTAGCGGGGGCCGGGGAGCAGTACTTC.

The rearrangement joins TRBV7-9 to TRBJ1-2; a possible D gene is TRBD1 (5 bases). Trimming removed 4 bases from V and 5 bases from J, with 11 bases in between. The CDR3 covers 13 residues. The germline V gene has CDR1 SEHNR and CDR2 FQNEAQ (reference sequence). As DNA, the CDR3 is TGTGCCAGCAGCTCAGGGTACGGGTATGGCTACACCTTC. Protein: CASSSGYGYGYTF. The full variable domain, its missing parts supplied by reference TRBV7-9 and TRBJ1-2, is DTGVSQNPRHKITKRGQNVTFRCDPISEHNRLYWYRQTLGQGPEFLTYFQNEAQLEKSRLLSDRFSAERPKGSFSTLEIQRTEQGDSAMYLCASSSGYGYGYTFGSGTRLTVV.

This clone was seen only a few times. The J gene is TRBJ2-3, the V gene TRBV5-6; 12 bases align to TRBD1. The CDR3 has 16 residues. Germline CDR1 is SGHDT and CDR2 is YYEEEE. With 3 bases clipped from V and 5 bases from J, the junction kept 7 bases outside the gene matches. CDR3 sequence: CASSWGQGAFRDTQYF. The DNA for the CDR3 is TGTGCCAGCAGCTGGGGACAGGGGGCCTTCAGAGATACGCAGTATTTT. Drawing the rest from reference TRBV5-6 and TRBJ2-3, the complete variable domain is DAGVTQSPTHLIKTRGQQVTLRCSPKSGHDTVSWYQQALGQGPQFIFQYYEEEERQRGNFPDRFSGHQFPNYSSELNVNALLLGDSALYLCASSWGQGAFRDTQYFGPGTRLTVL.

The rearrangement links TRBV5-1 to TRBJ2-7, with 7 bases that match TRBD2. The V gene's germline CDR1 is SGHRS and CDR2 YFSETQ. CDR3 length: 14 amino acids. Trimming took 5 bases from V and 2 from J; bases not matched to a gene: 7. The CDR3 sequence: CASRPSSGTYEQYF. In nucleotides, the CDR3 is TGCGCCAGCAGACCATCTAGCGGCACCTACGAGCAGTACTTC. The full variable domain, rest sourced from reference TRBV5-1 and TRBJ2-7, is KAGVTQTPRYLIKTRGQQVTLSCSPISGHRSVSWYQQTPGQGLQFLFEYFSETQRNKGNFPGRFSGRQFSNSRSEMNVSTLELGDSALYLCASRPSSGTYEQYFGPGTRLTVT.

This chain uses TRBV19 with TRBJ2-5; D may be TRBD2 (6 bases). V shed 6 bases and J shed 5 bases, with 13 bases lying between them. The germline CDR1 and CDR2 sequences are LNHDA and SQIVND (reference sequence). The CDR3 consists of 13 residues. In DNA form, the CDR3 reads TGTGCCAGTAGGGAGGGTTGGTCGGAGACCCAGTACTTC. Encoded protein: CASREGWSETQYF.

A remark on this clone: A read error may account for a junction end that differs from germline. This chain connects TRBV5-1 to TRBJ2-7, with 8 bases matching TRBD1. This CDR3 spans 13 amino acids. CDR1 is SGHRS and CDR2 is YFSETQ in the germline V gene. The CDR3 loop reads CASSLSAGGDQTF. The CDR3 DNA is TGCGCCAGCAGCTTGTCGGCAGGGGGCGATCAAACCTTC.

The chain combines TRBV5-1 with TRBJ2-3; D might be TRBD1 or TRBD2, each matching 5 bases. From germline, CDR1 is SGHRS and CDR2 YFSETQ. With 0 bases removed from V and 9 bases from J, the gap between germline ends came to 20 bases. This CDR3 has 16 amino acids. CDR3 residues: CASSLGSTGGEGTQYF. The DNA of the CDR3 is TGCGCCAGCAGCTTGGGATCTACAGGAGGTGAGGGAACGCAGTATTTT.

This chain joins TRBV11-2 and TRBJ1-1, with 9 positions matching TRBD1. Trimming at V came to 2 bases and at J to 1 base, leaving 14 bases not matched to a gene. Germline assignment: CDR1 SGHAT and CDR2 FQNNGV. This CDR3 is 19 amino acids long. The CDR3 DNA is TGTGCCAGCAGCTTAACCCGGGACAGGGTGGGGAGGGAGAACACTGAAGCTTTCTTT. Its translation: CASSLTRDRVGRENTEAFF.

The CDR3 region has the DNA TGTGCCAGTAGTACGAGCGGGGGGGAGTCCTACGAGCAGTACTTC. It translates to CASSTSGGESYEQYF. This rearrangement joins TRBV19 to TRBJ2-7; 10 bases map to TRBD2. This CDR3 region has 15 residues. V shed 4 bases, J shed 1 base, and the junction held 4 bases outside the gene matches. CDR1 and CDR2 (germline): LNHDA, SQIVND (reference sequence).

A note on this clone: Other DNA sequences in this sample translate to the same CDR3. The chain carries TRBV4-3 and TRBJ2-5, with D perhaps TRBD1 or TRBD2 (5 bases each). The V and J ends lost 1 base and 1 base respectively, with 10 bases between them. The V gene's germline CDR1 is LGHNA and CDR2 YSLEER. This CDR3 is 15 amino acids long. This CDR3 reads CASSQGGTVQETQYF. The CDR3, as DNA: TGCGCCAGCAGCCAAGGGGGGACGGTCCAAGAGACCCAGTACTTC.

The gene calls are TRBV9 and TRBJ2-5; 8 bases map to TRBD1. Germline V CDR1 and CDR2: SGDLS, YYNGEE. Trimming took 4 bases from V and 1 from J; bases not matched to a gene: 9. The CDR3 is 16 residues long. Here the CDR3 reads CASSTNTGTGQETQYF. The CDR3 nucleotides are TGTGCCAGCAGCACGAACACTGGGACAGGCCAAGAGACCCAGTACTTC.

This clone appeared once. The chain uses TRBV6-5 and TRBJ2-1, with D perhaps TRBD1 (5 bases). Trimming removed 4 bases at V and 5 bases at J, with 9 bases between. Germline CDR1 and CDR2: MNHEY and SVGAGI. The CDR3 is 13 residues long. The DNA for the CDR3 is TGTGCCAGCAGTTTACGACAGAACAATGAGCAGTTCTTC. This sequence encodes CASSLRQNNEQFF.

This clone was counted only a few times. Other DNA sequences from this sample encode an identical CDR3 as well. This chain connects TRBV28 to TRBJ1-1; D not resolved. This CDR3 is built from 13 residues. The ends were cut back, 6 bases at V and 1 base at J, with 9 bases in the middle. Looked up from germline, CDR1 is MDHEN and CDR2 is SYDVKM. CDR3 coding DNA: TGTGCCAGCAGCCCTCGGACGAACACTGAAGCTTTCTTT. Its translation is CASSPRTNTEAFF. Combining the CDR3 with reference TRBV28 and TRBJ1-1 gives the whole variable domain DVKVTQSSRYLVKRTGEKVFLECVQDMDHENMFWYRQDPGLGLRLIYFSYDVKMKEKGDIPEGYSVSREKKERFSLILESASTNQTSMYLCASSPRTNTEAFFGQGTRLTVV.

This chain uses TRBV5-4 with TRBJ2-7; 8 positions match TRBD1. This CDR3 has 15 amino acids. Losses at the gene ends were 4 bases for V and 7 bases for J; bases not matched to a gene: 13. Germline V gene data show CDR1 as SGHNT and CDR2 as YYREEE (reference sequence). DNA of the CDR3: TGTGCCAGCAGCCTACGGACAGGGATCCTGGGGGAGCAGTACTTC. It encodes CASSLRTGILGEQYF.

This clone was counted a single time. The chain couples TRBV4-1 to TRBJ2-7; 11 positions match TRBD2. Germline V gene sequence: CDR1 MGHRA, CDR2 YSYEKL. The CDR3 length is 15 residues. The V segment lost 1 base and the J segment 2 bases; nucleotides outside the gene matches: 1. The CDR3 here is CASSQASGRTYEQYF. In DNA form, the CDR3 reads TGCGCCAGCAGCCAAGCTAGCGGGAGGACCTACGAGCAGTACTTC.

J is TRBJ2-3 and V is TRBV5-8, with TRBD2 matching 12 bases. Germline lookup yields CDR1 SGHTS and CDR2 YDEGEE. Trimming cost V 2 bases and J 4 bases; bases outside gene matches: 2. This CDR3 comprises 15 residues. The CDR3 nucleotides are TGTGCCAGCAGCTTTCTAGCGGGAGGGCCAGATACGCAGTATTTT. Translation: CASSFLAGGPDTQYF.

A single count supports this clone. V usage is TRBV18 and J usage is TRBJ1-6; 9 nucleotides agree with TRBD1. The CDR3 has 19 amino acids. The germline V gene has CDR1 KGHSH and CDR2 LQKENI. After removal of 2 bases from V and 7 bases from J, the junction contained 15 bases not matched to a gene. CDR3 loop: CASSPTDRGSKAYNSPLHF. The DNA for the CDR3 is TGTGCCAGCTCACCAACCGACAGGGGGTCGAAGGCATACAATTCACCCCTCCACTTT.